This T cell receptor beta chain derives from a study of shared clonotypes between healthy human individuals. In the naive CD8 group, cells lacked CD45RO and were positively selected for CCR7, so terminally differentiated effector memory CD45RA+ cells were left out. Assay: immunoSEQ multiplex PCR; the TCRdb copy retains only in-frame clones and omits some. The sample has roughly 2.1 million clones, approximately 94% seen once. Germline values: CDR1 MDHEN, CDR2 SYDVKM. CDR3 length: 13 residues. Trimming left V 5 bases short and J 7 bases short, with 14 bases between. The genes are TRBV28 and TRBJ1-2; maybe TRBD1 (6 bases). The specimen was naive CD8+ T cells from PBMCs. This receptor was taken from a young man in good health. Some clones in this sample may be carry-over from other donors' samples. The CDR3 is CASSETGSGGYTF. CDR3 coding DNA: TGTGCCAGCAGTGAAACAGGGTCTGGTGGCTACACCTTC.